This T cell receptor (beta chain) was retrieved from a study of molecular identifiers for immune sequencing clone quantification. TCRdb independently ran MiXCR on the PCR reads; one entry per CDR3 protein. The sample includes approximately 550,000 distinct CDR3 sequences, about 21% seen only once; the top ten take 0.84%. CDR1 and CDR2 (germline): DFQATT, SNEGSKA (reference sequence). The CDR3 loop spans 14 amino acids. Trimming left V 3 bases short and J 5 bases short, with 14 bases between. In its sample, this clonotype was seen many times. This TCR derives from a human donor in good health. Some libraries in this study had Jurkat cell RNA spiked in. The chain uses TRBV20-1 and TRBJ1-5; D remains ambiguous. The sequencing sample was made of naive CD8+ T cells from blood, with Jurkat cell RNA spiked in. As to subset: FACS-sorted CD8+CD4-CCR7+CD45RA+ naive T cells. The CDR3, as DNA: TGCAGTGCTAGGGGGAGGTTTGTCGATCAGCCCCAGCATTTT. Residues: CSARGRFVDQPQHF.